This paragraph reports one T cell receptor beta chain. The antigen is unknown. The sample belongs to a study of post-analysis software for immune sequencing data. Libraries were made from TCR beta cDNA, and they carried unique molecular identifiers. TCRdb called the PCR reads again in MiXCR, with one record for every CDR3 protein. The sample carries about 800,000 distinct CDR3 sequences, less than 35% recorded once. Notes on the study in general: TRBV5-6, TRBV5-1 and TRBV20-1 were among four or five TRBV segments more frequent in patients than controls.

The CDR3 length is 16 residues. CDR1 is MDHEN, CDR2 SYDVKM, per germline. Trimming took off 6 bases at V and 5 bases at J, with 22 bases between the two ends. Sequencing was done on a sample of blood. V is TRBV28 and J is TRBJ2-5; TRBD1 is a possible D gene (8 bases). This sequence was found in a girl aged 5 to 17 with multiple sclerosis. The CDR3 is CASRMAGAGGIETQYF. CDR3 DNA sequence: TGTGCCAGCAGGATGGCGGGGGCAGGGGGCATCGAGACCCAGTACTTC. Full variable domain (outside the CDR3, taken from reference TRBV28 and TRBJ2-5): DVKVTQSSRYLVKRTGEKVFLECVQDMDHENMFWYRQDPGLGLRLIYFSYDVKMKEKGDIPEGYSVSREKKERFSLILESASTNQTSMYLCASRMAGAGGIETQYFGPGTRLLVL.